The rows below give T cell receptor beta chains drawn from one sample of a study of blood T cells in healthy people across ages. Each CDR3 protein gets one entry after TCRdb re-called the 5' RACE reads with MiXCR. Of about 620,000 distinct CDR3 sequences listed, over 40% were seen once; the top ten hold 13%. Sequenced material: blood. These receptors originate from a woman older than 75 in good health. Each CDR3 is given with its conserved first and last residue.

j_call: TRBJ2-3; v_call: TRBV28; cdr3_aa: CASSFQSGERTDTQYF
j_call: TRBJ2-5; v_call: TRBV12-3/TRBV12-4; cdr3_aa: CASNRLAGETQYF
j_call: TRBJ2-3; v_call: TRBV5-5; cdr3_aa: CASSWRVDTQYF
j_call: TRBJ2-3; v_call: TRBV28; cdr3_aa: CASSLTSGVGDTQYF
j_call: TRBJ2-3; v_call: TRBV5-1; cdr3_aa: CASSYLAGSTDTQYF
j_call: TRBJ1-2; v_call: TRBV6-1; cdr3_aa: CASRQSDYGYTF
j_call: TRBJ1-1; v_call: TRBV12-3/TRBV12-4; cdr3_aa: CASRTDRNTEAFF
j_call: TRBJ1-5; v_call: TRBV5-1; cdr3_aa: CASRLQGGSNQPQHF
j_call: TRBJ2-1; v_call: TRBV6-2/TRBV6-3; cdr3_aa: CASSRMGDEQFF
j_call: TRBJ2-7; v_call: TRBV29-1; cdr3_aa: CSVSGRFSYEQYF
j_call: .; v_call: TRBV4-1; cdr3_aa: CASSIDSSEQYF
j_call: TRBJ2-7; v_call: TRBV5-6; cdr3_aa: CASSLWRALNSYEQYF
j_call: TRBJ1-2; v_call: TRBV2; cdr3_aa: CASSDETGGGHTF
j_call: TRBJ2-3; v_call: TRBV5-5; cdr3_aa: CASRTGSTSTDTQYF
j_call: TRBJ2-1; v_call: TRBV20-1; cdr3_aa: CSAGKPGQAYNEQFF
j_call: TRBJ1-2; v_call: TRBV4-3; cdr3_aa: CASSQDEGVGYGYTF
j_call: TRBJ1-2; v_call: TRBV15; cdr3_aa: CATSRAPGGYTF
j_call: TRBJ2-1; v_call: TRBV6-1; cdr3_aa: CATRTSGRDHNEQFF
j_call: TRBJ1-1; v_call: TRBV27; cdr3_aa: CASKATGNTEAFF
j_call: TRBJ1-5; v_call: TRBV5-6; cdr3_aa: CASSLRGYRVGQPQHF
j_call: TRBJ1-2; v_call: TRBV29-1; cdr3_aa: CSAGDKEDHGYTF
j_call: TRBJ2-1; v_call: TRBV7-8; cdr3_aa: CASSPSVGTEQFF
j_call: TRBJ2-3; v_call: TRBV21-1; cdr3_aa: CASSKAQGTRSTDTQYF
j_call: TRBJ2-1; v_call: TRBV12-3/TRBV12-4; cdr3_aa: CASSPLYEQFF
j_call: TRBJ1-1; v_call: TRBV7-8; cdr3_aa: CASSLGRGSNTEAFF
j_call: .; v_call: TRBV5-1; cdr3_aa: CASGLAGGPWNEQYF
j_call: TRBJ2-1; v_call: TRBV29-1; cdr3_aa: CSVEPGQGNEQFF
j_call: TRBJ1-2; v_call: TRBV30; cdr3_aa: CAWTLGFSYGYTF
j_call: TRBJ2-3; v_call: TRBV12-3/TRBV12-4; cdr3_aa: CASRRTTGPRTDTQYF
j_call: TRBJ2-3; v_call: TRBV7-2; cdr3_aa: CASIERGIVVTDTQYF
j_call: TRBJ2-4; v_call: TRBV3-1; cdr3_aa: CASSQEFPTGEQYF
j_call: TRBJ2-7; v_call: TRBV7-2; cdr3_aa: CASSLPIGPYEQYF
j_call: TRBJ2-1; v_call: TRBV20-1; cdr3_aa: CSAGTSGRPYNEQFF
j_call: TRBJ1-1; v_call: TRBV20-1; cdr3_aa: CSARGREAFF
j_call: TRBJ2-3; v_call: TRBV21-1; cdr3_aa: CASSKMGNGDTQYF
j_call: TRBJ2-3; v_call: TRBV6-6; cdr3_aa: CASSSTSGVVWQYF
j_call: .; v_call: TRBV7-9; cdr3_aa: CASSGDFSGEQYF
j_call: .; v_call: TRBV7-2; cdr3_aa: CASSPSFAGLVDYEQYF
j_call: TRBJ2-2; v_call: TRBV7-9; cdr3_aa: CASSGMGAGELFF
j_call: TRBJ1-1; v_call: TRBV6-6; cdr3_aa: CASGDSRNTEAFF
j_call: TRBJ2-1; v_call: TRBV11-3; cdr3_aa: CASSSRDRVNNEQFF
j_call: TRBJ2-5; v_call: TRBV5-1; cdr3_aa: CASSLALALQETQYF
j_call: TRBJ2-5; v_call: TRBV28; cdr3_aa: CASSYRGAGGSETQYF
j_call: TRBJ2-3; v_call: TRBV2; cdr3_aa: CASSGLASRTDTQYF
j_call: TRBJ2-3; v_call: TRBV10-3; cdr3_aa: CAIRRTASGDTQYF
j_call: TRBJ1-5; v_call: TRBV12-3/TRBV12-4; cdr3_aa: CASSLSGNSNQPQHF
j_call: TRBJ2-7; v_call: TRBV27; cdr3_aa: CASSVPGQGSYEQYF
j_call: TRBJ2-1; v_call: TRBV15; cdr3_aa: CATSRGASGNEQFF
j_call: TRBJ2-1; v_call: TRBV12-3/TRBV12-4; cdr3_aa: CASSLAQGLHNEQFF
j_call: TRBJ2-3; v_call: TRBV12-3/TRBV12-4; cdr3_aa: CASSLRTWSTDTQYF
j_call: TRBJ2-3; v_call: TRBV10-3; cdr3_aa: CAISLAGVERTDTQYF
j_call: TRBJ2-5; v_call: TRBV28; cdr3_aa: CASSFQLRETQYF
j_call: TRBJ2-7; v_call: TRBV6-5; cdr3_aa: CASSRTLSYEQYF
j_call: TRBJ2-3; v_call: TRBV7-2; cdr3_aa: CASSSGDRGRTDTQYF
j_call: TRBJ2-2; v_call: TRBV12-3/TRBV12-4; cdr3_aa: CASRKNRNTGELFF